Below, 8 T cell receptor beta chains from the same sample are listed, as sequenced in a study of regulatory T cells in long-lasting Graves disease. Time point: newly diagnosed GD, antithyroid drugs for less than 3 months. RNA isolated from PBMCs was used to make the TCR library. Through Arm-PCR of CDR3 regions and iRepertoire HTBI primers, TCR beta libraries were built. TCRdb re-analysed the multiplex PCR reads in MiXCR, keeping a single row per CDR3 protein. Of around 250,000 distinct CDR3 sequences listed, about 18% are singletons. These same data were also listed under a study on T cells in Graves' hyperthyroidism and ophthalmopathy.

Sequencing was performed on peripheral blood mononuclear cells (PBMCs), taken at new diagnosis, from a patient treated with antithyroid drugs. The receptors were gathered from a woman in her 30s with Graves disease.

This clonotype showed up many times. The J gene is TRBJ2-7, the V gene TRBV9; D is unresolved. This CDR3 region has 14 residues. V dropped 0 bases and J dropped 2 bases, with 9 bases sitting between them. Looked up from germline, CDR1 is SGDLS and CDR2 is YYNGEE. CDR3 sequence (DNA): TGTGCCAGCAGCGTAGGCTTAAACCCCTACGAGCAGTACTTC. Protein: CASSVGLNPYEQYF.

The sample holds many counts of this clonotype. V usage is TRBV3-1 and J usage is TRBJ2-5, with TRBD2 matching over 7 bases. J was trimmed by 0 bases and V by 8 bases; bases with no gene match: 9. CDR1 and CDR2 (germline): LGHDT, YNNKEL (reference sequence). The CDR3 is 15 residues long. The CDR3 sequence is CASCLWRGNQETQYF. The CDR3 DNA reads TGTGCCAGCTGCCTATGGCGGGGGAACCAAGAGACCCAGTACTTC.

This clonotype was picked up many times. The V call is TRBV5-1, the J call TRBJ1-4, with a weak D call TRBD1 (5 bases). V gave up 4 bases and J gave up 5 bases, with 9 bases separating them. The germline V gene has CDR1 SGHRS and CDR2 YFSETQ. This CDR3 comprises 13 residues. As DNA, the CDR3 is TGCGCCAGCAGCAGGGACGGGAATGAAAAACTGTTTTTT. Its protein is CASSRDGNEKLFF.

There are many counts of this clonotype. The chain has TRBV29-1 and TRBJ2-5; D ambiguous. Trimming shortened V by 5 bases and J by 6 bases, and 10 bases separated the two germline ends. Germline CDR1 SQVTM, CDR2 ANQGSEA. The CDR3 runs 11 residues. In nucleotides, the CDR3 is TGCAGCGTTCGAGTGGAGAAGACCCAGTACTTC. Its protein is CSVRVEKTQYF.

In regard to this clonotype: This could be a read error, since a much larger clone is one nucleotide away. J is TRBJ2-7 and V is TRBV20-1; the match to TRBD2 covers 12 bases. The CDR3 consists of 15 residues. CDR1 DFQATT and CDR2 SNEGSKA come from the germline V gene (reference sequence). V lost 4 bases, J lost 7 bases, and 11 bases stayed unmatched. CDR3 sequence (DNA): TGCAGTGCTACCAGTCTAGCGGGGGGGCCCCATGAGCAGTACTTC. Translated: CSATSLAGGPHEQYF.

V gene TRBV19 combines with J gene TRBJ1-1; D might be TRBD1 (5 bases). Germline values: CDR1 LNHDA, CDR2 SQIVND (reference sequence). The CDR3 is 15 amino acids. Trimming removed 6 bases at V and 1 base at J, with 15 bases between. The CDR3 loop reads CASRLLGPKNTEAFF. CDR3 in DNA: TGTGCCAGTAGGCTCTTGGGGCCCAAGAACACTGAAGCTTTCTTT.

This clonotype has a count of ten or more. The DNA for the CDR3 is TGTGCCAGCAATGGACTAGCGGGGGGGAACACCGGGGAGCTGTTTTTT. Translation gives CASNGLAGGNTGELFF. J is TRBJ2-2 and V is TRBV12-3 or TRBV12-4; 14 nucleotides line up with TRBD2. The CDR3 spans 16 residues. J was trimmed by 1 base and V by 7 bases; bases with no gene match: 2.

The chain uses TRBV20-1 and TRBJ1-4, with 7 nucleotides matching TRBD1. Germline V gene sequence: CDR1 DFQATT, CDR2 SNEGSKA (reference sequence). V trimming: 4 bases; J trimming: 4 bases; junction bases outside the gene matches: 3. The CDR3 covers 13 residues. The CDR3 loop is CSANRGHNEKLFF. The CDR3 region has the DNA TGCAGTGCTAACAGGGGTCATAATGAAAAACTGTTTTTT.